This T cell receptor beta chain was recorded in a study of blood T cells in healthy people across ages. Whole-study findings and limits: PBMCs that were unsorted prevented a conclusive naive versus antigen-experienced comparison. The study regarded diversity estimates from one million T cells as underestimates. In the absence of known donor CMV status, changes in expanded clonotypes were possibly confounded.

Details on this clonotype: Its specificity is not known.

With each sample, at least 5 micrograms of total RNA were extracted. Germline V gene lookup returns CDR1 MNHEY and CDR2 SVGEGT. This CDR3 is built from 12 residues. Next came a second PCR, run for about 7 to 12 cycles, which used a sample-barcoded 5' primer along with a J-beta primer mix. MiXCR, run by TCRdb on the 5' RACE reads, gives a single entry per CDR3 protein. The repertoire includes around 710,000 distinct CDR3 sequences, roughly 47% of them detected once, and 20% to 25% sits in the top ten. The gene calls are TRBV6-2 or TRBV6-3 and TRBJ2-5, with D uncertain. The J call may be mistaken, given a closer DNA end match to TRBJ2-7. Sequencing was performed on blood. This sequence originates from a woman aged 55-70 years in good health. Written as DNA, the CDR3 is TGTGCCAGCAGTTACGGCAACTACGAGCAGTACTTC. This translates into CASSYGNYEQYF.